This T cell receptor (beta chain) was captured in a study of T cells in women clearing cervical HPV infection. The study, taken as a whole, reports: CIN3+ cases had significantly higher TCR richness than controls; evenness did not differ.

Details on this clone: The antigen remains unidentified. The read finishes 3 residues shy of the CDR3 end, and the germline J gene is used to complete it.

CDR1 is KGHSH, CDR2 LQKENI, per germline. The ends lost 2 bases at V and 5 bases at J; junction bases unmatched: 2. This CDR3 has 16 amino acids. This table comes from immunoSEQ multiplex PCR, and its TCRdb copy is limited to in-frame clones, with some not included. This table lists about 23,000 clones. The V gene is TRBV18, the J gene TRBJ2-1; 14 bases map to TRBD2. The sequenced sample was blood buffy coat. This TCR came from a woman aged 18-70 years with a cervical HPV16 infection that either progressed to CIN3+ or cleared (not recorded which). The CDR3 protein is CASSPGTSGSNNEQFF. The covered CDR3 bases are TGTGCCAGCTCACCAGGGACTAGCGGGAGTAACAATGAG. The full variable domain, rest sourced from reference TRBV18 and TRBJ2-1, is NAGVMQNPRHLVRRRGQEARLRCSPMKGHSHVYWYRQLPEEGLKFMVYLQKENIIDESGMPKERFSAEFPKEGPSILRIQQVVRGDSAAYFCASSPGTSGSNNEQFFGPGTRLTVL.